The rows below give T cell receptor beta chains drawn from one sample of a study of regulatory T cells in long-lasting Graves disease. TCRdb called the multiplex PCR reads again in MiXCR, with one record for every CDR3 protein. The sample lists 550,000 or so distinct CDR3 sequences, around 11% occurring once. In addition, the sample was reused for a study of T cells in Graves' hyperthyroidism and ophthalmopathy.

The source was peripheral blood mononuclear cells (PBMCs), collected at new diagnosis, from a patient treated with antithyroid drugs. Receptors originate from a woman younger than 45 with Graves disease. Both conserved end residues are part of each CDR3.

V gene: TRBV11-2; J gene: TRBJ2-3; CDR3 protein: CASSLDLLAGVGDTQYF
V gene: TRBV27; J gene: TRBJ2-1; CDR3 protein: CASSMRYNEQFF
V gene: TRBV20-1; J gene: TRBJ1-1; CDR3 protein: CSALLLGGAFF
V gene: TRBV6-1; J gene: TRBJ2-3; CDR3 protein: CASSEASPSRTSGNPNRETQYF
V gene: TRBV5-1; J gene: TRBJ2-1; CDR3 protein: CASSPSRGKVNEQFF
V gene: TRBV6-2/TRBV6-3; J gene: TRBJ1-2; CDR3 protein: CASKEMWTNYGYTF
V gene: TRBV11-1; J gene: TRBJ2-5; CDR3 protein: CASSSRDRAQETQYF
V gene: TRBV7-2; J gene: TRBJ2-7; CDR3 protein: CASMRGRGSYEQYF
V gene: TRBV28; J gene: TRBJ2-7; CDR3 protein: CASSSGQTYSYEQYF
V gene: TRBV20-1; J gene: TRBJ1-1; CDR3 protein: CSARTGGRVNTEAFF
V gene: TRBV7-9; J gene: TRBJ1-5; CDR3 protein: CASSSGQGSASNQPQHF
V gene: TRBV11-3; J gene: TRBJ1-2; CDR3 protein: CASSPGFGREPNYGYTF
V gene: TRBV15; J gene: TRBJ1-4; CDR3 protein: CATSSDRRVEKLFF
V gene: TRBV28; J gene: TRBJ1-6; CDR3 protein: CASSLWGNSPLHF
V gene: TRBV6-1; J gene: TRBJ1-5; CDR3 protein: CASSNRGQPQHF
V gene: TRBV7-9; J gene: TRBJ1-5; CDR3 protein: CASSGERDTNQPQHF
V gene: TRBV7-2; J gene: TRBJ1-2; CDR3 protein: CASTPIGGRGGYYGYTF
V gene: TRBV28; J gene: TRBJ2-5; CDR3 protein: CASSPFQGLAGGGSEGETQYF
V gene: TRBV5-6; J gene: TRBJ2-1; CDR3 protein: CASSLAGENYNEQFF
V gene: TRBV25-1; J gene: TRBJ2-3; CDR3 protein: CASSDPGPEDTQYF
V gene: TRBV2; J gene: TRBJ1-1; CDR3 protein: CASSLGRVTEAFF
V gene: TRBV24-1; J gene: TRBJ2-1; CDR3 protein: CATRHRVYNEQFF
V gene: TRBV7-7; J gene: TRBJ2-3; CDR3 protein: CASSPAGGPQYF
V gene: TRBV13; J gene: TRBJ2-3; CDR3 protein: CASSLPPGSGSHDTQYF
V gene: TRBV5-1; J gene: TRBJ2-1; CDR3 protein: CASSYGTSLGEQFF
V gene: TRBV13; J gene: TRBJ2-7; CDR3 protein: CASSALAAGFSYEQYF
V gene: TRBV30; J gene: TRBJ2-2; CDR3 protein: CAWNSIAGATGELFF
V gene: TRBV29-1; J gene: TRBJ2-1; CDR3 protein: CSVVPGGPYNEQFF
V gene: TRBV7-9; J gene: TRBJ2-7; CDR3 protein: CASSLSPSSSYEQYF
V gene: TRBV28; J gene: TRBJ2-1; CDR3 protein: CASSPFEETNEQFF
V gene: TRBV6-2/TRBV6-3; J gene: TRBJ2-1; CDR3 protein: CASTLSTGLAGAPYNEQFF
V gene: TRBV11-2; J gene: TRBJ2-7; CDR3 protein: CASSSPSGRVHEQYF
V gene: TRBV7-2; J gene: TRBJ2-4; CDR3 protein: CASSTQGRTSGNIQYF
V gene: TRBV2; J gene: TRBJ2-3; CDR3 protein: CASKVRGTDTQYF
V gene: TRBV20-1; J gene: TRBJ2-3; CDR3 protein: CSANLAGVSPDTQYF
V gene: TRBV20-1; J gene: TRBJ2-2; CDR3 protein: CSARWDNTGELFF
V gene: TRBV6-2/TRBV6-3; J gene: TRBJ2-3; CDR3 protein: CASSEPKRLAGGRGDTQYF
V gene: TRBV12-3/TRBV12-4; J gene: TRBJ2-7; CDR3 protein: CASSSGQPRSSYEQYF
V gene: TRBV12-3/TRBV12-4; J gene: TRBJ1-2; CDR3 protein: CASSPRGGPYGYTF
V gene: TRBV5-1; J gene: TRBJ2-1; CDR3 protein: CASSGDGSSYNEQFF